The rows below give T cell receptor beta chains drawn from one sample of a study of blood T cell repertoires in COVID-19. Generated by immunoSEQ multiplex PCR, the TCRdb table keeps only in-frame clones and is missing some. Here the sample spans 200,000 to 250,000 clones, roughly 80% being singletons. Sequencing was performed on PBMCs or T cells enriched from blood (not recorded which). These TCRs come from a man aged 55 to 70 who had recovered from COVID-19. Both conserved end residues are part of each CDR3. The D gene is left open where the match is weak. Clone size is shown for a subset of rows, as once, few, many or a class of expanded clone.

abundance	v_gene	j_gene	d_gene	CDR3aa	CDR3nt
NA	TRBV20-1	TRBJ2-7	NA	CSAQGPYEQYF	TGCAGTGCTCAGGGGCCCTACGAGCAGTACTTC
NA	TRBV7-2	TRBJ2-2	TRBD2	CASGRASGGFTGELFF	TGTGCCAGCGGAAGGGCTAGCGGGGGTTTCACCGGGGAGCTGTTTTTT
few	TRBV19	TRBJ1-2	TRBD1	CASSIVGQVSYGYTF	TGTGCCAGTAGTATTGTGGGACAGGTTTCCTATGGCTACACCTTC
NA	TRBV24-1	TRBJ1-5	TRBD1	CATSDAGTGRNQPQHF	TGTGCCACCAGTGATGCCGGGACAGGGAGAAATCAGCCCCAGCATTTT
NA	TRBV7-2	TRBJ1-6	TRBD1	CASSPQGQVNSPLHF	TGTGCCAGCAGCCCCCAGGGACAGGTTAATTCACCCCTCCACTTT
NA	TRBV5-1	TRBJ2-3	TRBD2	CASSLPLAVGNTDTQYF	TGCGCCAGCAGCTTACCCCTAGCGGTCGGAAACACAGATACGCAGTATTTT
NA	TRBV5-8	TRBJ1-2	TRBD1	CASSLARQGAKTF	TGTGCCAGCAGCTTGGCCCGACAGGGGGCGAAGACCTTC
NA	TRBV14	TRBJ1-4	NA	CASSRRGGIDEKLFF	TGTGCCAGCAGCCGAAGAGGGGGTATCGATGAAAAACTGTTTTTT
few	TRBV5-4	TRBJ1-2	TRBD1	CASSRTGVDGYTF	TGTGCCTCCAGCCGGACAGGGGTCGATGGCTACACCTTC
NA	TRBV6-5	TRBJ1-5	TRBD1	CASGSGAGGFNQPQHF	TGTGCCAGCGGTTCTGGGGCAGGGGGCTTCAATCAGCCCCAGCATTTT
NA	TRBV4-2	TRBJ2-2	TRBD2	CASSQDPSGGGQTGELFF	TGTGCCAGCAGCCAAGATCCTAGCGGGGGCGGCCAGACCGGGGAGCTGTTTTTT
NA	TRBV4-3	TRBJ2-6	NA	CASSQGGRVSGANVLTF	TGCGCCAGCAGCCAGGGGGGACGGGTCTCTGGGGCCAACGTCCTGACTTTC
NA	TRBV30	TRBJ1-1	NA	CAWSVRTPNTEAFF	TGTGCCTGGAGTGTCAGGACACCGAACACTGAAGCTTTCTTT
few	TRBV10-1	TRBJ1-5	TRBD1	CASRPGQGNQPQHF	TGCGCCAGCAGACCGGGACAGGGTAATCAGCCCCAGCATTTT
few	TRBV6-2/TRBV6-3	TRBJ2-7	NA	CASSYSGESYEQYF	TGTGCCAGCAGTTACTCCGGGGAGTCCTACGAGCAGTACTTC
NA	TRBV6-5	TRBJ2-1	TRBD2	CASSYSRTSAYNEQFF	TGTGCCAGCAGTTACTCCCGGACTAGCGCATACAATGAGCAGTTCTTC
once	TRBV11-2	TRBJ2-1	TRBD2	CASSPSGGLGEQFF	TGTGCCAGCAGCCCTAGCGGGGGGCTGGGAGAGCAGTTCTTC
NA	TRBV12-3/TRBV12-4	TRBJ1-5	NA	CASSTGYNQPQHF	TGTGCCAGCAGTACAGGGTATAATCAGCCCCAGCATTTT
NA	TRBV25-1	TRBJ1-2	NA	CASSVMDTDYGYTF	TGTGCCAGCAGTGTTATGGACACCGACTATGGCTACACCTTC
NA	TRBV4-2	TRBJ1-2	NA	CASSQDPLLREVYGYTF	TGTGCCAGCAGCCAAGATCCCCTTTTACGGGAGGTCTATGGCTACACCTTC
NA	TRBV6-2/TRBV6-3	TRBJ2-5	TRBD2	CASSYRLAGVETQYF	TGTGCCAGCAGTTACCGGCTAGCGGGGGTAGAGACCCAGTACTTC
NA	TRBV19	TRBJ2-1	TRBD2	CASTSGGLGTNEQFF	TGTGCCAGTACCAGCGGGGGCCTGGGAACAAATGAGCAGTTCTTC
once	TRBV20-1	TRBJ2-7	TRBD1	CSASGTGPYEQYF	TGCAGTGCTAGTGGGACAGGACCCTACGAGCAGTACTTC
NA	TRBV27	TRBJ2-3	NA	CASSNRYTDTQYF	TGTGCCAGCAGTAACAGATACACAGATACGCAGTATTTT
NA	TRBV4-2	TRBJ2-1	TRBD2	CASRRRGEGNEQFF	TGTGCCAGCCGCAGGCGGGGGGAGGGCAATGAGCAGTTCTTC
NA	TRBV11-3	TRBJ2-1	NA	CASSLTGSSYNEQFF	TGTGCCAGCAGCTTAACCGGGAGCTCCTACAATGAGCAGTTCTTC
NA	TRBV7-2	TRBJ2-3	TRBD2	CASSLLAGVTDTQYF	TGTGCCAGCAGCTTACTAGCGGGGGTCACAGATACGCAGTATTTT
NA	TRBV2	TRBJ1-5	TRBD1	CASRATGANQPQHF	TGTGCCAGCAGAGCGACAGGGGCCAATCAGCCCCAGCATTTT
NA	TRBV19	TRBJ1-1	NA	CASSILPGQRFGTEAFF	TGTGCCAGTAGTATCCTACCGGGACAAAGGTTCGGGACTGAAGCTTTCTTT
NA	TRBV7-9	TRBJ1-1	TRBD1	CASSFDRGHGEAFF	TGTGCCAGCAGCTTCGACAGGGGGCATGGTGAAGCTTTCTTT
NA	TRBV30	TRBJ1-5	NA	CAWSDRSNQPQHF	TGTGCCTGGAGTGACAGAAGCAATCAGCCCCAGCATTTT
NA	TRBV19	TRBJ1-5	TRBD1	CASHDRGRNQPQHF	TGTGCCAGTCATGACAGGGGCCGCAATCAGCCCCAGCATTTT
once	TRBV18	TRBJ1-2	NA	CASSQDTYGYTF	TGTGCCAGCTCACAAGACACCTATGGCTACACCTTC
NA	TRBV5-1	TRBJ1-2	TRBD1	CASSLGGQEGYGYTF	TGCGCCAGCAGCTTGGGAGGACAGGAGGGCTATGGCTACACCTTC
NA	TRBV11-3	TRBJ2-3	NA	CASSLALSTDTQYF	TGTGCCAGCAGCTTAGCCCTAAGCACAGATACGCAGTATTTT
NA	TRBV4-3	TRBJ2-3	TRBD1	CASSQQQGVRDTQYF	TGCGCCAGCAGCCAACAGCAGGGGGTAAGGGATACGCAGTATTTT
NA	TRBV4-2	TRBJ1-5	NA	CASSLLQENQPQHF	TGTGCCAGCAGCTTACTTCAGGAAAATCAGCCCCAGCATTTT
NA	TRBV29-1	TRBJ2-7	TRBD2	CSARTSGPTYEQYF	TGCAGCGCCCGGACTAGCGGACCTACGTACGAGCAGTACTTC
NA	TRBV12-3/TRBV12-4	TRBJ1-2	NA	CASSTRGSYGYTF	TGTGCCAGCAGTACTCGCGGATCCTATGGCTACACCTTC
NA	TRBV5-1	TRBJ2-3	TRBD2	CASSLSSGGVTDTQYF	TGCGCCAGCAGCTTGTCTAGCGGGGGGGTCACAGATACGCAGTATTTT
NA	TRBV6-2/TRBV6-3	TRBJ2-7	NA	CASSYSQVFYEQYF	TGTGCCAGCAGTTACTCGCAGGTTTTCTACGAGCAGTACTTC
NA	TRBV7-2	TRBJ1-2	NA	CASRGGDTYGYTF	TGTGCCAGCCGGGGGGGGGACACCTATGGCTACACCTTC
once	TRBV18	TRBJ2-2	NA	CASSPGLPRAGELFF	TGTGCCAGCTCACCGGGACTCCCGAGGGCCGGGGAGCTGTTTTTT